This paragraph reports one TCR beta chain. Its antigen is unknown. Eight separate reactions per sample yielded the cDNA. From the 5' RACE reads, TCRdb lists one entry per CDR3 protein and no DNA. This sample's table has approximately 420,000 distinct CDR3 sequences. The data were obtained in a study of monozygotic twins with inflammatory bowel disease. Study-level findings and limits: Sharing of clonotypes with others was lower in IBD patients than in healthy twins, and this was especially so with disease activity. Extra variability in the repertoires of patients may have come from differing immunosuppressive treatments. Among IBD patients, TCRbeta diversity (inverse Simpson) was lower than in healthy co-twins.

CDR1 LGHNA and CDR2 YNFKEQ come from the germline V gene. The CDR3 contains 15 residues. The chain has TRBV4-2 and TRBJ2-4; the TCRdb D gene call, TRBD1, has no DNA to confirm it. The sequence came from a human donor with ulcerative colitis or Crohn's disease, or a healthy co-twin of an affected twin (not recorded which). The sequencing sample was made of blood. The CDR3 loop is CASSQVVERGNIQYF.